This T cell receptor (beta chain) appears in the sequencing data of a study of cytomegalovirus exposure and HLA in healthy donors. Use of 60 Vbeta and 13 Jbeta primers characterized the PCR. Measured with immunoSEQ multiplex PCR; TCRdb has only the in-frame clones, and not every one. The repertoire table contains approximately 140,000 clones. The CDR3 is 14 residues long. V shed 6 bases, J shed 0 bases, and the junction held 3 bases outside the gene matches. Germline V gives CDR1 MNHEY, CDR2 SVGAGI. V usage is TRBV6-5 and J usage is TRBJ1-1, with 8 bases lining up with TRBD1. What was sequenced was PBMCs. The clonotype was recovered from a woman aged 40 to 50 in good health and CMV-seronegative. The CDR3 nucleotides read TGTGCCAGCAGCACGACAGGGGTGAACACTGAAGCTTTCTTT. Amino acid sequence: CASSTTGVNTEAFF.